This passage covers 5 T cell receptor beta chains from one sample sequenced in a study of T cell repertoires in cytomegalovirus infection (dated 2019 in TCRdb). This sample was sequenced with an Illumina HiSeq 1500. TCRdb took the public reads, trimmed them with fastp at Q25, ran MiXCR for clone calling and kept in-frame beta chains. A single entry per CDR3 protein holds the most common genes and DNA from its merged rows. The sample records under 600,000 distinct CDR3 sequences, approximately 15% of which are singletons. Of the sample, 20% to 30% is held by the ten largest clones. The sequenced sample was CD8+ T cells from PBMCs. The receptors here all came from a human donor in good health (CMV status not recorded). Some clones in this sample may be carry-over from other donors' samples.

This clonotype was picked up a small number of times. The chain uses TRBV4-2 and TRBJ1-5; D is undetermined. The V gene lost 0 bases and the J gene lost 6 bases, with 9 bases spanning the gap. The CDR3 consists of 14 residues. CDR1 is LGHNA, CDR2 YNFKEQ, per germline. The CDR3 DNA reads TGTGCCAGCAGCCAAGATGTATCAAGTCAGCCCCAGCATTTT. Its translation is CASSQDVSSQPQHF.

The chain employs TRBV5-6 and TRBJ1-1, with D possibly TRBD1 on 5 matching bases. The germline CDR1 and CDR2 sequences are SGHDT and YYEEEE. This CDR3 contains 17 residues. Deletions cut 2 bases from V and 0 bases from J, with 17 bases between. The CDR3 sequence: CASSFHGGAVVNTEAFF. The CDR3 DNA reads TGTGCCAGCAGCTTCCATGGGGGAGCGGTGGTGAACACTGAAGCTTTCTTT. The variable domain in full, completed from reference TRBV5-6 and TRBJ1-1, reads DAGVTQSPTHLIKTRGQQVTLRCSPKSGHDTVSWYQQALGQGPQFIFQYYEEEERQRGNFPDRFSGHQFPNYSSELNVNALLLGDSALYLCASSFHGGAVVNTEAFFGQGTRLTVV.

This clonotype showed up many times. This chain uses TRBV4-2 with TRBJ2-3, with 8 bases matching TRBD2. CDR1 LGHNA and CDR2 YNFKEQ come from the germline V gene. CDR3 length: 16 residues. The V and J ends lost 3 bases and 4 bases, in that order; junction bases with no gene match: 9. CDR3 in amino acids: CASSQESGSGSDTQYF. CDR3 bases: TGTGCCAGCAGCCAGGAAAGCGGGAGTGGGTCAGATACGCAGTATTTT.

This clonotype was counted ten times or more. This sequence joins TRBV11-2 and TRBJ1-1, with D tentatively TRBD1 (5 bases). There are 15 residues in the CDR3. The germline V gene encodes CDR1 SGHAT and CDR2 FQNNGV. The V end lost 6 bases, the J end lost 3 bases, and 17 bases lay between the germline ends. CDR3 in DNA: TGTGCCAGCAGTCGTAGCTACGGGGCTTACACTGAAGCTTTCTTT. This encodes CASSRSYGAYTEAFF.

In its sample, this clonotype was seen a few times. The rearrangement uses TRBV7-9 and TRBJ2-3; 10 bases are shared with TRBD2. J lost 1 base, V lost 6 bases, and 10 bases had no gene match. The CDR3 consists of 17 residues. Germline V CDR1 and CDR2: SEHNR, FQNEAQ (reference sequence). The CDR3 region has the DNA TGTGCCAGCAGAAATTCCTTAGCGGGGGGTGGCACAGATACGCAGTATTTT. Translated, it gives CASRNSLAGGGTDTQYF.